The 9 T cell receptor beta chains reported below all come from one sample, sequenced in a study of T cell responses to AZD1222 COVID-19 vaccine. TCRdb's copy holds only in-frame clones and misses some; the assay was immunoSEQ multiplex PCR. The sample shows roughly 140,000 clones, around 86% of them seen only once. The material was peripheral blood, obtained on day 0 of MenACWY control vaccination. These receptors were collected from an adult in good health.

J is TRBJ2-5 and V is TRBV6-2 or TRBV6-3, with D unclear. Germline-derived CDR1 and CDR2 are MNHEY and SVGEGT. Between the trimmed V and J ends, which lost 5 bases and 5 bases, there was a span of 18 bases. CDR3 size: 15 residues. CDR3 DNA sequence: TGTGCCAGCAGTCTCAACTCCATAAGGCGCGAGACCCAGTACTTC. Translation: CASSLNSIRRETQYF.

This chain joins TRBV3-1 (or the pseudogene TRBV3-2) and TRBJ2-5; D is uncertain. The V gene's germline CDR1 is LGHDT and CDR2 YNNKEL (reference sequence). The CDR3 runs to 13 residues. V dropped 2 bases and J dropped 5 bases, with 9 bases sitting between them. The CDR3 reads CASSQYIGETQYF. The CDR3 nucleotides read TGTGCCAGCAGCCAATATATTGGGGAGACCCAGTACTTC.

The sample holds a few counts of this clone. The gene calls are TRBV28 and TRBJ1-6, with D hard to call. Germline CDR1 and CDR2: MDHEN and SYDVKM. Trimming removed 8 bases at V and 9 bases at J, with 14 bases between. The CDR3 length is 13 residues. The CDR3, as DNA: TGTGCCAGCGGGCGTCTGGTAGGTTCACCCCTCCACTTT. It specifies CASGRLVGSPLHF.

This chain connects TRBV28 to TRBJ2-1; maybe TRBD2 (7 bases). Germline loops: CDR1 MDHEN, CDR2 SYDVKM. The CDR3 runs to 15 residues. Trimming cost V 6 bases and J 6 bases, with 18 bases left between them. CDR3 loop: CASRGGHISPNEQFF. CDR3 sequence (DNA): TGTGCCAGCAGGGGGGGGCACATATCCCCCAATGAGCAGTTCTTC.

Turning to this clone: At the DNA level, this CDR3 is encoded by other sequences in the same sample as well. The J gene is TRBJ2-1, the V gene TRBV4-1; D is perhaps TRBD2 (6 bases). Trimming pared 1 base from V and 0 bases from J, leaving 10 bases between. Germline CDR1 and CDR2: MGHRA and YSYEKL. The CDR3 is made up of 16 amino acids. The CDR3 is CASSQVGGASYNEQFF. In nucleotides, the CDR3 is TGCGCCAGCAGCCAAGTAGGCGGGGCCTCCTACAATGAGCAGTTCTTC.

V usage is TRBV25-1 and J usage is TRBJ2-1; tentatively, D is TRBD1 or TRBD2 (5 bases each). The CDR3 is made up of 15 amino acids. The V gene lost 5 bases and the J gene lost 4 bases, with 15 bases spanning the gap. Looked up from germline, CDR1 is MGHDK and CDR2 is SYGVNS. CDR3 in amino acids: CASSLPGRQYNEQFF. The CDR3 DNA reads TGTGCCAGCAGTCTTCCGGGACGGCAATACAATGAGCAGTTCTTC.

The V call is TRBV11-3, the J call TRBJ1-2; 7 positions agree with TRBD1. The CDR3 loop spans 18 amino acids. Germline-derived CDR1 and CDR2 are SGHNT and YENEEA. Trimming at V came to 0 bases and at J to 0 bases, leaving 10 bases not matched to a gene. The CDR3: CASSLDFRTGSTNYGYTF. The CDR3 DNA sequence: TGTGCCAGCAGCTTAGATTTTCGGACAGGTTCTACTAACTATGGCTACACCTTC.

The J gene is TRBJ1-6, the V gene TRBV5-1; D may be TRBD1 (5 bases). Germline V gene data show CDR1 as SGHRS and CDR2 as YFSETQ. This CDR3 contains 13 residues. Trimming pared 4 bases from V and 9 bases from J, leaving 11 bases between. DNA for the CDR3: TGCGCCAGCAGCCAGGACACAGGTTCACCCCTCCACTTT. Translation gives CASSQDTGSPLHF.

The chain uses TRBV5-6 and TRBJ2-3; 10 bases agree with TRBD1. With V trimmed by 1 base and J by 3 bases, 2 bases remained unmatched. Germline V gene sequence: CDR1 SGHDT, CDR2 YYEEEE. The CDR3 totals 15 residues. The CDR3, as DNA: TGTGCCAGCAGCTTGCGACAGGGGGCTACAGATACGCAGTATTTT. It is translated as CASSLRQGATDTQYF.